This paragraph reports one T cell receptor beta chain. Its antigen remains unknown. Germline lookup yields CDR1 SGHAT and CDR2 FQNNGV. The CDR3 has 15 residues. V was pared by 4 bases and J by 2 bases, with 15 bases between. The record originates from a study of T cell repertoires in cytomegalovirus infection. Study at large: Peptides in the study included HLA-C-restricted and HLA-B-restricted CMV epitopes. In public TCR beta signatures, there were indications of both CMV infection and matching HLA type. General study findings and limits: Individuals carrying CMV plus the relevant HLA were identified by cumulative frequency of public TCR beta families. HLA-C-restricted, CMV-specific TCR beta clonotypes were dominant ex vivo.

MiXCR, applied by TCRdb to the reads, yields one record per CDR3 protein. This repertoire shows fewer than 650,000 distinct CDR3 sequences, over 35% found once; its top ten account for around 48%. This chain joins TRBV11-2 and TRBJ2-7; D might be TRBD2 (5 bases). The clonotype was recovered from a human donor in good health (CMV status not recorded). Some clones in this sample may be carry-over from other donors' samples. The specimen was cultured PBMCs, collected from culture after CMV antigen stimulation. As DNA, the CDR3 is TGTGCCAGCAGCTGGGGAGAGGGTCAGGCCTACGAGCAGTACTTC. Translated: CASSWGEGQAYEQYF.